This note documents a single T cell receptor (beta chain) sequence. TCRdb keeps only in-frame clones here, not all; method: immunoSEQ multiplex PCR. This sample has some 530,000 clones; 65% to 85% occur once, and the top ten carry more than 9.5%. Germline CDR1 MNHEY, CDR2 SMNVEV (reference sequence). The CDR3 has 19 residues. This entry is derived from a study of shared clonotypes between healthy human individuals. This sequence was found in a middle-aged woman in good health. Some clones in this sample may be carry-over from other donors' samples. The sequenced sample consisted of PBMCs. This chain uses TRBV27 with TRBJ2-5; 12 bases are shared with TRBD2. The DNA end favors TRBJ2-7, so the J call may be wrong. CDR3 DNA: TGTGCCAGCAGCCCCTCCGAGACTAGCGGGAGTCCCTTCTCCTACGAGCAGTACTTC. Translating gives CASSPSETSGSPFSYEQYF.